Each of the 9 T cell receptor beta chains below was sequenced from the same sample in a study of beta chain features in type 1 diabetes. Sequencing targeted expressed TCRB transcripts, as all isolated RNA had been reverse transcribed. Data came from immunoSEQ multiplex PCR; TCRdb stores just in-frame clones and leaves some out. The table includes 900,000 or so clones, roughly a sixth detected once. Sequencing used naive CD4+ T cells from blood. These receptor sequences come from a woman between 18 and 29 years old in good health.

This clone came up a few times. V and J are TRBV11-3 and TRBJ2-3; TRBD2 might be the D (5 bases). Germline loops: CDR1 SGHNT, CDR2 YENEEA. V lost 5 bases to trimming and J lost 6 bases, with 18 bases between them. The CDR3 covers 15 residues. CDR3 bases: TGTGCCAGCAGCCCACGGGAATACCTGAGGGATACGCAGTATTTT. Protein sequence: CASSPREYLRDTQYF.

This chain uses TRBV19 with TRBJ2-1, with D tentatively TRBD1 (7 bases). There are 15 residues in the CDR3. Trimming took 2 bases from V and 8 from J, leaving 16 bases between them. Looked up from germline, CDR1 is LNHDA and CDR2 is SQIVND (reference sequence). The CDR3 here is CASSISGGTLDEQFF. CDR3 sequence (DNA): TGTGCCAGTAGTATATCAGGGGGGACCCTGGATGAGCAGTTCTTC. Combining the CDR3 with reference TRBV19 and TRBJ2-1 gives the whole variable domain DGGITQSPKYLFRKEGQNVTLSCEQNLNHDAMYWYRQDPGQGLRLIYYSQIVNDFQKGDIAEGYSVSREKKESFPLTVTSAQKNPTAFYLCASSISGGTLDEQFFGPGTRLTVL.

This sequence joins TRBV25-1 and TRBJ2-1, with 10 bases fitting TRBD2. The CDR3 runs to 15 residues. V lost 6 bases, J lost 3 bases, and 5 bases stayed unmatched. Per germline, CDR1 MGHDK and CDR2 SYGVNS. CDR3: CASRGPSGSYNEQFF. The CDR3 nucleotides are TGTGCCAGCAGAGGCCCTAGCGGGAGCTACAATGAGCAGTTCTTC. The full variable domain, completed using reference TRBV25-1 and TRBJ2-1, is EADIYQTPRYLVIGTGKKITLECSQTMGHDKMYWYQQDPGMELHLIHYSYGVNSTEKGDLSSESTVSRIRTEHFPLTLESARPSHTSQYLCASRGPSGSYNEQFFGPGTRLTVL.

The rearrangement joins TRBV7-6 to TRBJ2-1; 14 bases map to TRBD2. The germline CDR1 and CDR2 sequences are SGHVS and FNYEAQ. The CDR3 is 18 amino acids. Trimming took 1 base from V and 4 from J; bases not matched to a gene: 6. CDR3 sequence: CASSLGTSGRSGYNEQFF. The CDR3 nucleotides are TGTGCCAGCAGCTTAGGGACTAGCGGGAGGAGTGGGTACAATGAGCAGTTCTTC. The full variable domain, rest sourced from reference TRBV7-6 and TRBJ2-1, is GAGVSQSPRYKVTKRGQDVALRCDPISGHVSLYWYRQALGQGPEFLTYFNYEAQQDKSGLPNDRFSAERPEGSISTLTIQRTEQRDSAMYRCASSLGTSGRSGYNEQFFGPGTRLTVL.

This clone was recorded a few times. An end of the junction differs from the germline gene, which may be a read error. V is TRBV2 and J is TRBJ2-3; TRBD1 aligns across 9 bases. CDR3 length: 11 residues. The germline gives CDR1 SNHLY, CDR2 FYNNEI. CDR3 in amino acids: CASSGQGGAEF. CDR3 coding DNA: TGTGCCAGCAGTGGACAGGGGGGCGCAGAATTT.

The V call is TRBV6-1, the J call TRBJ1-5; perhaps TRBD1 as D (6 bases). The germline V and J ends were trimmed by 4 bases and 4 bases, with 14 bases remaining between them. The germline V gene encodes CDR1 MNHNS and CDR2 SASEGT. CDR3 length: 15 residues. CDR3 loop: CASSAERGANQPQHF. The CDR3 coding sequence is TGTGCCAGCAGTGCGGAGAGGGGGGCGAATCAGCCCCAGCATTTT.

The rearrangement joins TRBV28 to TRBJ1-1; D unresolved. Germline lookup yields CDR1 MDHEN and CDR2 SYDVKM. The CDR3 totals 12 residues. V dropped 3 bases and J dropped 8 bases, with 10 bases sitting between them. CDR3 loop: CASSFATSEAFF. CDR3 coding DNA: TGTGCCAGCAGTTTCGCCACCTCAGAAGCTTTCTTT. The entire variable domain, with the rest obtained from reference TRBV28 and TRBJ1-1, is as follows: DVKVTQSSRYLVKRTGEKVFLECVQDMDHENMFWYRQDPGLGLRLIYFSYDVKMKEKGDIPEGYSVSREKKERFSLILESASTNQTSMYLCASSFATSEAFFGQGTRLTVV.

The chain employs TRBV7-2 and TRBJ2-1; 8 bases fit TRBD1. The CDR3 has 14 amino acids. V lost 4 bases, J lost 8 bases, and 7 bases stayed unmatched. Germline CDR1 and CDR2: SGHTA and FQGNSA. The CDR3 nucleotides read TGTGCCAGCAGCTCTTATTCCAGGGGGCATGAGCAGTTCTTC. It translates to CASSSYSRGHEQFF.

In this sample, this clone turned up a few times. CDR3 sequence reads: CASRHGQAKETQYF. The CDR3 coding sequence is TGCGCCAGCAGGCACGGACAGGCCAAAGAGACCCAGTACTTC. V gene TRBV5-1 combines with J gene TRBJ2-5; TRBD1 matches 7 bases. Germline lookup yields CDR1 SGHRS and CDR2 YFSETQ. The CDR3 extends over 14 amino acids. The V gene end was trimmed by 5 bases and the J gene end by 3 bases; junction bases not matched to a gene: 7.